This passage covers 32 T cell receptor beta chains from one sample sequenced in a study of T-cell memory formation after mild COVID-19. Each CDR3 protein gets one entry after TCRdb re-called the 5' RACE reads with MiXCR. Among 30,000 or so distinct CDR3 sequences listed, roughly 21% were seen once. Sequenced sample: PBMCs or a T cell subset sorted from them (not recorded which). The origin of the receptors is an adult who had mild COVID-19 (a few samples of this study predate the infection). Cell type and time point are not known.

This rearrangement joins TRBV6-5 to TRBJ2-7; 7 positions agree with TRBD1. The CDR3 is 12 amino acids. Trimming took 5 bases from V and 5 from J; bases not matched to a gene: 3. Germline lookup yields CDR1 MNHEY and CDR2 SVGAGI. The CDR3 DNA sequence: TGTGCCAGCAGTGACACAGGGGACGAGCAGTACTTC. Amino acid sequence: CASSDTGDEQYF.

This chain uses TRBV20-1 with TRBJ2-1; 8 bases are a match to TRBD2. Germline assignment: CDR1 DFQATT and CDR2 SNEGSKA (reference sequence). J was trimmed by 5 bases and V by 6 bases; bases with no gene match: 9. There are 14 residues in the CDR3. CDR3 in DNA: TGCAGTGCCCTCTTGCGCGGGAGGCACAATGAGCAGTTCTTC. Translated: CSALLRGRHNEQFF.

The genes are TRBV29-1 and TRBJ2-3; a weak D match, TRBD2 (5 bases). The V gene lost 3 bases and the J gene lost 3 bases, with 13 bases spanning the gap. The CDR3 has 14 amino acids. CDR1 and CDR2 from the germline V gene are SQVTM and ANQGSEA. The chain's CDR3 is CSVEGLADTDTQYF. For the CDR3, the DNA is TGCAGCGTTGAGGGCCTAGCAGATACAGATACGCAGTATTTT.

This clonotype was recorded at least ten times. The rearrangement links TRBV5-1 to TRBJ2-5, with D maybe TRBD1 (7 bases). V was cut by 4 bases and J by 0 bases, with 13 bases left in between. CDR1 SGHRS and CDR2 YFSETQ come from the germline V gene. The length of the CDR3 is 15 residues. The CDR3 spells CASSRAGGYQETQYF. The CDR3 DNA reads as TGCGCCAGCAGCAGGGCAGGGGGGTACCAAGAGACCCAGTACTTC.

The J gene is TRBJ1-2, the V gene TRBV7-9; 9 bases are shared with TRBD1. The V gene's germline CDR1 is SEHNR and CDR2 FQNEAQ (reference sequence). The length of the CDR3 is 14 residues. J lost 8 bases, V lost 5 bases, and 9 bases had no gene match. CDR3 in amino acids: CASSQGQGQEGYTF. The CDR3 DNA follows: TGTGCCAGCAGCCAGGGACAGGGCCAAGAAGGCTACACCTTC.

This clonotype was detected many times. The chain recombines TRBV3-1 with TRBJ2-1; D unresolved. V was clipped by 4 bases and J by 0 bases, with 4 bases between them. Germline lookup yields CDR1 LGHDT and CDR2 YNNKEL (reference sequence). This CDR3 region has 13 residues. The CDR3 nucleotides read TGTGCCAGCAGCCGCCGCTCCTACAATGAGCAGTTCTTC. Encoded protein: CASSRRSYNEQFF.

The chain recombines TRBV19 with TRBJ2-3; 8 bases line up with TRBD2. The trim removed 3 bases at V and 2 bases at J, leaving 4 bases unmatched. This CDR3 comprises 15 residues. CDR1 is LNHDA, CDR2 SQIVND, per germline (reference sequence). The CDR3 sequence: CASSIRRGDTDTQYF. The CDR3 DNA is TGTGCCAGTAGTATTAGGCGGGGGGACACAGATACGCAGTATTTT.

In this sample, this clonotype turned up many times. The CDR3 region has the DNA TGTGCCAGCAGTGAAAGGGGGGAGACCCAGTACTTC. Translation gives CASSERGETQYF. The chain recombines TRBV6-1 with TRBJ2-5, with D maybe TRBD1 (6 bases). The CDR3 totals 12 residues. Germline-derived CDR1 and CDR2 are MNHNS and SASEGT. Deletions cut 2 bases from V and 5 bases from J, with 6 bases between.

This clonotype occurred many times. The V gene is TRBV4-3, the J gene TRBJ1-4; D is uncertain. Germline V lookup: CDR1 LGHNA, CDR2 YSLEER. The V and J ends lost 6 bases and 0 bases respectively, with 11 bases between them. The CDR3 length is 15 residues. As DNA, the CDR3 is TGCGCCAGCAGGGAAAGGGCCGCAACTAATGAAAAACTGTTTTTT. This sequence encodes CASRERAATNEKLFF.

This clonotype appeared many times. This chain uses TRBV15 with TRBJ2-3; 11 positions agree with TRBD2. V shed 1 base and J 3 bases; nucleotides not matched to a gene: 3. Germline-derived CDR1 and CDR2 are LNHNV and YYDKDF (reference sequence). CDR3 size: 16 residues. The CDR3 spells CATSRVVAGGTDTQYF. CDR3 nucleotide sequence: TGTGCCACCAGCAGAGTGGTAGCGGGGGGGACAGATACGCAGTATTTT.

This clonotype was seen ten or more times. This chain joins TRBV12-3 or TRBV12-4 and TRBJ1-1; the D is unclear. V was cut by 6 bases and J by 4 bases, with 15 bases left in between. The CDR3 sequence is 14 residues long. CDR3: CASRLMEGSTEAFF. Here the CDR3 DNA reads TGTGCCAGCAGGCTTATGGAAGGGAGCACTGAAGCTTTCTTT.

This clonotype was counted ten times or more. This chain uses TRBV20-1 with TRBJ2-3; tentative D call: TRBD2 (7 bases). The V gene lost 3 bases and the J gene lost 0 bases, with 16 bases spanning the gap. CDR1 is DFQATT, CDR2 SNEGSKA, per germline (reference sequence). The length of the CDR3 is 16 residues. For the CDR3, the DNA is TGCAGTGCTAGTCTCGGGGGGCGGGGAAGCACAGATACGCAGTATTTT. This gives the protein CSASLGGRGSTDTQYF.

This clonotype is medium-sized (0.01 to 0.1%) by share. This chain uses TRBV29-1 with TRBJ2-3; D gene uncertain. V was shortened by 4 bases and J by 2 bases, with 10 bases between the two germline ends. Germline-derived CDR1 and CDR2 are SQVTM and ANQGSEA. The CDR3 runs 13 residues. CDR3 coding DNA: TGCAGCGTTGGTGTTCGGACCACAGATACGCAGTATTTT. It specifies CSVGVRTTDTQYF.

This clonotype has a count of ten or more. This chain joins TRBV7-9 and TRBJ2-1, with a possible D match to TRBD1 (6 bases). V was cut by 1 base and J by 10 bases, with 11 bases left in between. The CDR3 is made up of 13 amino acids. The germline gives CDR1 SEHNR, CDR2 FQNEAQ (reference sequence). DNA of the CDR3: TGTGCCAGCAGCTTAGGGACAGTCGGGGAGCAGTTCTTC. It is translated as CASSLGTVGEQFF.

This clonotype was observed at least ten times. This sequence joins TRBV25-1 and TRBJ1-1; D is possibly TRBD1 (6 bases). The CDR3 consists of 16 residues. Looked up from germline, CDR1 is MGHDK and CDR2 is SYGVNS. Trimming shortened V by 0 bases and J by 6 bases, and 17 bases separated the two germline ends. The CDR3 is CASSEYLGGRDAEAFF. In DNA, the CDR3 is TGTGCCAGCAGTGAATATCTGGGGGGCCGCGACGCTGAAGCTTTCTTT.

This clonotype occurred many times. The chain has TRBV12-3 or TRBV12-4 and TRBJ1-5; 8 bases are shared with TRBD1. The CDR3 spans 15 residues. The V segment lost 5 bases and the J segment 0 bases; nucleotides outside the gene matches: 3. CDR3: CASSRTGGSNQPQHF. CDR3 sequence (DNA): TGTGCCAGCAGTCGCACAGGGGGTAGCAATCAGCCCCAGCATTTT.

This clonotype was picked up many times. The chain couples TRBV7-6 to TRBJ2-5, with D unresolved. The CDR3 sequence is 13 residues long. Germline CDR1 and CDR2: SGHVS and FNYEAQ. The V end lost 4 bases, the J end lost 4 bases, and 10 bases lay between the germline ends. CDR3 amino acids: CASSSRRGETQYF. The CDR3 region has the DNA TGTGCCAGCAGCTCACGACGAGGAGAGACCCAGTACTTC.

This clonotype was seen repeatedly, ten times or more. The chain joins TRBV5-4 to TRBJ2-2, with 10 bases matching TRBD1. CDR3 length: 16 residues. CDR1 and CDR2 from the germline V gene are SGHNT and YYREEE (reference sequence). J lost 0 bases, V lost 4 bases, and 3 bases had no gene match. The DNA of the CDR3 is TGTGCCAGCAGCATAGGACAGGGGGCGAACACCGGGGAGCTGTTTTTT. It encodes CASSIGQGANTGELFF.

This clonotype was detected many times. The chain combines TRBV4-2 with TRBJ2-5; 11 nucleotides match TRBD2. The germline CDR1 and CDR2 sequences are LGHNA and YNFKEQ. This CDR3 spans 15 amino acids. Losses at the gene ends were 6 bases for V and 2 bases for J; bases not matched to a gene: 5. Here the CDR3 DNA reads TGTGCCAGCAGATCCGGGACTAGCGGACAAGAGACCCAGTACTTC. It encodes CASRSGTSGQETQYF.

The chain joins TRBV9 to TRBJ2-7; a possible D gene is TRBD1 (5 bases). This CDR3 has 14 residues. Germline V gene lookup returns CDR1 SGDLS and CDR2 YYNGEE. The V end was cut by 0 bases, the J end by 0 bases, with 7 bases between. This CDR3 reads CASSVGGHSYEQYF. The CDR3 bases are TGTGCCAGCAGCGTAGGGGGCCACTCCTACGAGCAGTACTTC.

This clonotype was recorded many times. The rearrangement joins TRBV12-3 or TRBV12-4 to TRBJ2-5; the match to TRBD2 covers 14 bases. The junction had 10 bases not matched to a gene; V was cut back by 9 bases and J by 4 bases. The CDR3 extends over 16 amino acids. CDR3 protein: CARSLRLAGGPETQYF. CDR3 nucleotide sequence: TGTGCCAGAAGCCTGAGACTAGCGGGAGGGCCAGAGACCCAGTACTTC.

The chain combines TRBV24-1 with TRBJ2-3, with a weak D call TRBD1 (6 bases). The CDR3 is 12 amino acids. The germline gives CDR1 KGHDR, CDR2 SFDVKD. V was trimmed by 9 bases and J by 4 bases, leaving 10 bases between them. CDR3: CATGTGPDTQYF. In nucleotides, the CDR3 is TGTGCCACCGGTACAGGGCCAGATACGCAGTATTTT.

This clonotype is medium-sized (0.01 to 0.1%). The chain uses TRBV24-1 and TRBJ2-7; no firm D call. The V end lost 3 bases, the J end lost 3 bases, and 8 bases lay between the germline ends. This CDR3 has 13 residues. Germline V gives CDR1 KGHDR, CDR2 SFDVKD. CDR3 bases: TGTGCCACCAGTGATAACTTGAGCTACGAGCAGTACTTC. It codes for CATSDNLSYEQYF.

The chain joins TRBV12-3 or TRBV12-4 to TRBJ1-2, with D perhaps TRBD1 (5 bases). Between the trimmed V and J ends, which lost 6 bases and 3 bases, there was a span of 11 bases. This CDR3 has 13 amino acids. The CDR3 spells CASSAGTDYGYTF. Here the CDR3 DNA reads TGTGCCAGCAGCGCCGGGACGGACTATGGCTACACCTTC.

This clonotype was picked up many times. A read error may produce the germline difference seen at one junction end. The J gene is TRBJ1-4, the V gene TRBV7-7, with 11 bases aligning to TRBD1. CDR3 size: 18 residues. CDR1 is SSHAT, CDR2 FNYEAQ, per germline (reference sequence). The CDR3 sequence: CASRSWGQGVPTNEKLFF. CDR3 nucleotides: TGTGCTAGCAGATCCTGGGGACAGGGGGTCCCAACTAATGAAAAACTGTTTTTT. The entire variable domain, with the rest obtained from reference TRBV7-7 and TRBJ1-4, is as follows: GAGVSQSPRYKVTKRGQDVTLRCDPISSHATLYWYQQALGQGPEFLTYFNYEAQPDKSGLPSDRFSAERPEGSISTLTIQRTEQRDSAMYRCASRSWGQGVPTNEKLFFGSGTQLSVL.

In this sample, this clonotype turned up many times. V gene TRBV7-2 combines with J gene TRBJ2-3, with 11 bases matching TRBD2. The V gene end was trimmed by 5 bases and the J gene end by 1 base; junction bases not matched to a gene: 5. CDR1 SGHTA and CDR2 FQGNSA come from the germline V gene. The CDR3 is 16 amino acids. The CDR3 region is CASSPSTSGGTDTQYF. The CDR3 DNA follows: TGTGCCAGCAGCCCTTCGACTAGCGGGGGCACAGATACGCAGTATTTT.

The V and J genes are TRBV11-3 and TRBJ1-1, with D maybe TRBD1 (5 bases). The CDR3 runs 14 residues. V was shortened by 2 bases and J by 11 bases, with 18 bases between the two germline ends. Looked up from germline, CDR1 is SGHNT and CDR2 is YENEEA. The CDR3 sequence is CASSLRSGPREAFF. In nucleotides, the CDR3 is TGTGCCAGCAGCTTAAGGTCGGGACCTCGAGAGGCTTTCTTT.

The chain is built from TRBV7-2 and TRBJ2-2; D perhaps matches TRBD1 (5 bases). V was shortened by 1 base and J by 9 bases, with 12 bases between the two germline ends. This CDR3 comprises 14 residues. Per germline, CDR1 SGHTA and CDR2 FQGNSA. For the CDR3, the DNA is TGTGCCAGCAGCTTAGGGGCAGGGAATCGGGAGCTGTTTTTT. Amino acid sequence: CASSLGAGNRELFF.

This clonotype was seen repeatedly, ten times or more. This rearrangement joins TRBV9 to TRBJ2-7; a weak D match, TRBD1 (5 bases). The germline V and J ends were trimmed by 4 bases and 2 bases, with 13 bases remaining between them. The V gene's germline CDR1 is SGDLS and CDR2 YYNGEE. The CDR3 is made up of 14 amino acids. The CDR3 DNA reads TGTGCCAGCAGCCTGTCAGGGTTAGCCTACGAGCAGTACTTC. Translating gives CASSLSGLAYEQYF.

This chain joins TRBV24-1 and TRBJ1-2, with 7 bases that match TRBD1. CDR1 is KGHDR, CDR2 SFDVKD, per germline. With 7 bases clipped from V and 4 bases from J, the junction kept 8 bases outside the gene matches. The CDR3 consists of 14 residues. The CDR3 loop is CATSPRQGSYGYTF. DNA of the CDR3: TGTGCCACCAGCCCTAGACAGGGCAGCTATGGCTACACCTTC.

J is TRBJ1-2 and V is TRBV6-5; D unresolved. This CDR3 contains 14 residues. CDR1 is MNHEY and CDR2 is SVGAGI in the germline V gene. The V end lost 5 bases, the J end lost 8 bases, and 18 bases lay between the germline ends. CDR3 nucleotides: TGTGCCAGCAGTCCCGGGCTCAGTTCAGAGGGCTACACCTTC. Protein product: CASSPGLSSEGYTF.

This clonotype was seen ten or more times. V usage is TRBV19 and J usage is TRBJ1-4; 8 nucleotides match TRBD1. This CDR3 is 13 amino acids long. CDR1 and CDR2 from the germline V gene are LNHDA and SQIVND (reference sequence). The trim removed 10 bases at V and 7 bases at J, leaving 8 bases unmatched. The CDR3 sequence: CATSRGQGEKLFF. The CDR3 DNA sequence: TGTGCCACGTCCAGGGGGCAAGGTGAAAAACTGTTTTTT.